This T cell receptor (beta chain) was sequenced during a study of blood T cells in healthy people across ages. V gave up 0 bases and J gave up 1 base, with 13 bases separating them. Germline V CDR1 and CDR2: LGHNA, YSLEER. The CDR3 covers 17 residues. Then a second PCR, running about 7 to 11 cycles, was carried out with a sample-barcoded 5' primer and a J-beta primer mix. TCRdb re-called the 5' RACE reads through MiXCR, storing one row per CDR3 protein. The data show 1.8 million or so distinct CDR3 sequences, about two fifths seen once. The sample consisted of blood. V is TRBV4-3 and J is TRBJ1-5; possibly TRBD1 for D (5 bases). The clonotype comes from a human donor in good health. CDR3 sequence: CASSQDGDPLSNQPQHF. CDR3 DNA: TGCGCCAGCAGCCAAGATGGGGACCCCCTGAGCAATCAGCCCCAGCATTTT.